The 17 T cell receptor beta chains below come from one sample, sequenced in a study of beta chain features in type 1 diabetes. The isolated RNA, all of it, was reverse transcribed, so expressed TCRB transcripts were what got sequenced. This table comes from immunoSEQ multiplex PCR, and its TCRdb copy is limited to in-frame clones, with some not included. The sample has 160,000 or so clones, less than 9.5% seen once; the top ten hold 2% to 3%. Source material: central memory CD4+ T cells from blood. The receptor set was obtained from a woman aged 18-29 years in good health.

This clone was seen only a few times. The V and J genes are TRBV7-2 and TRBJ1-2; 9 bases are shared with TRBD1. The CDR3 consists of 16 residues. Trimming removed 5 bases from V and 8 bases from J; junction bases left unmatched: 15. The germline V gene encodes CDR1 SGHTA and CDR2 FQGNSA. This CDR3 is CASSPSQGQGIRGYTF. The CDR3 region has the DNA TGTGCCAGCAGCCCTTCCCAGGGACAGGGAATTAGGGGCTACACCTTC.

The chain is built from TRBV2 and TRBJ2-1; unclear D gene. The CDR3 is 12 residues long. V gave up 4 bases and J gave up 5 bases, with 6 bases separating them. Germline CDR1 and CDR2: SNHLY and FYNNEI. CDR3 protein: CASSGDDNEQFF. DNA for the CDR3: TGTGCCAGCAGTGGAGATGACAATGAGCAGTTCTTC.

The chain links TRBV4-1 to TRBJ1-3, with D possibly matching TRBD1 (6 bases). V dropped 4 bases and J dropped 0 bases, with 7 bases sitting between them. The CDR3 is made up of 14 amino acids. The germline CDR1 and CDR2 sequences are MGHRA and YSYEKL. CDR3 region: CASSLQGSGNTIYF. CDR3 DNA sequence: TGCGCCAGCAGCCTACAGGGCTCTGGAAACACCATATATTTT.

The sample holds a few counts of this clone. This rearrangement joins TRBV30 to TRBJ2-7, with a possible D match to TRBD1 (6 bases). Germline CDR1 reads GTSNPN; CDR2 reads SVGIG (reference sequence). V lost 2 bases and J lost 6, with 11 bases in between. CDR3 size: 12 residues. DNA for the CDR3: TGTGCCTGGAGTCCAGGGGCTCGCGAGCAGTACTTC. Protein: CAWSPGAREQYF.

In this sample, this clone turned up a few times. The gene calls are TRBV5-1 and TRBJ2-1; D not resolved. The germline CDR1 and CDR2 sequences are SGHRS and YFSETQ. This CDR3 has 14 residues. Trimming pared 4 bases from V and 10 bases from J, leaving 18 bases between. The DNA for the CDR3 is TGCGCCAGCAGCCCCCCGACTTCCGTCGAGGAGCAGTTCTTC. It specifies CASSPPTSVEEQFF.

This clone was recorded a few times. The chain recombines TRBV11-2 with TRBJ2-7, with TRBD2 identical over 8 bases. Germline lookup yields CDR1 SGHAT and CDR2 FQNNGV. Trimming at V came to 6 bases and at J to 6 bases, leaving 10 bases not matched to a gene. This CDR3 comprises 14 residues. CDR3 residues: CASSSVSGVPEQYF. CDR3 in DNA: TGTGCCAGCAGTTCTGTTAGCGGGGTACCCGAGCAGTACTTC. Combining the CDR3 with reference TRBV11-2 and TRBJ2-7 gives the whole variable domain EAGVAQSPRYKIIEKRQSVAFWCNPISGHATLYWYQQILGQGPKLLIQFQNNGVVDDSQLPKDRFSAERLKGVDSTLKIQPAKLEDSAVYLCASSSVSGVPEQYFGPGTRLTVT.

This clone showed up just a few times. The chain employs TRBV7-3 and TRBJ2-5; a weak D match, TRBD1 (7 bases). This CDR3 has 13 residues. Deletions cut 5 bases from V and 5 bases from J, with 12 bases between. The germline gives CDR1 SGHTA, CDR2 FQGTGA. In DNA, the CDR3 is TGTGCCAGCAGCCCCCAGGGGGGTGAGACCCAGTACTTC. It translates to CASSPQGGETQYF. Looking up the rest from reference TRBV7-3 and TRBJ2-5 gives the full variable domain: GAGVSQTPSNKVTEKGKYVELRCDPISGHTALYWYRQSLGQGPEFLIYFQGTGAADDSGLPNDRFFAVRPEGSVSTLKIQRTERGDSAVYLCASSPQGGETQYFGPGTRLLVL.

The chain has TRBV14 and TRBJ2-2; TRBD1 aligns across 7 bases. Trimming cost V 6 bases and J 5 bases; bases outside gene matches: 6. From germline, CDR1 is SGHDN and CDR2 FVKESK. The CDR3 is made up of 14 amino acids. This CDR3 is CASRRDSTTGELFF. Here the CDR3 DNA reads TGTGCCAGCAGACGGGACAGTACAACCGGGGAGCTGTTTTTT.

This clone was counted ten times or more. This chain uses TRBV18 with TRBJ2-3, with D perhaps TRBD2 (5 bases). The CDR3 is 14 amino acids. Looked up from germline, CDR1 is KGHSH and CDR2 is LQKENI. Between the trimmed V and J ends, which lost 6 bases and 2 bases, there was a span of 12 bases. Here the CDR3 reads CASSAERNTDTQYF. In DNA form, the CDR3 reads TGTGCCAGCTCGGCCGAGCGGAACACAGATACGCAGTATTTT.

This clone has only a few counts. The V gene is TRBV7-9, the J gene TRBJ2-7; TRBD2 matches 13 bases. From germline, CDR1 is SEHNR and CDR2 FQNEAQ (reference sequence). V trimming: 5 bases; J trimming: 3 bases; junction bases outside the gene matches: 4. This CDR3 has 15 amino acids. As DNA, the CDR3 is TGTGCCAGCAGCGGGACTAGCGGGGCGGTCTACGAGCAGTACTTC. The encoded protein is CASSGTSGAVYEQYF.

This clone was detected only a few times. J is TRBJ2-4 and V is TRBV7-6; weak D call: TRBD1 (6 bases). Germline V gene lookup returns CDR1 SGHVS and CDR2 FNYEAQ. This CDR3 has 12 residues. V lost 1 base to trimming and J lost 11 bases, with 9 bases between them. The CDR3 protein is CASSLDQGLQYF. The CDR3 nucleotides are TGTGCCAGCAGCTTAGATCAGGGGCTTCAGTACTTC. The whole variable domain, remainder taken from reference TRBV7-6 and TRBJ2-4, is GAGVSQSPRYKVTKRGQDVALRCDPISGHVSLYWYRQALGQGPEFLTYFNYEAQQDKSGLPNDRFSAERPEGSISTLTIQRTEQRDSAMYRCASSLDQGLQYFGAGTRLSVL.

The chain joins TRBV4-1 to TRBJ2-7, with 10 positions matching TRBD1. Germline lookup yields CDR1 MGHRA and CDR2 YSYEKL. V lost 0 bases to trimming and J lost 6 bases; unmatched junction nucleotides: 8. The CDR3 extends over 16 amino acids. The CDR3 DNA sequence: TGCGCCAGCAGCCAAGATCCGGGACAGGGGTCCGCCGAGCAGTACTTC. It codes for CASSQDPGQGSAEQYF.

The sample holds a few counts of this clone. The chain has TRBV5-1 and TRBJ2-3; 8 bases map to TRBD2. Germline-derived CDR1 and CDR2 are SGHRS and YFSETQ. The CDR3 covers 13 residues. The J segment lost 6 bases and the V segment lost 4 bases, leaving 4 bases of the junction unmatched. CDR3 in amino acids: CASSPRGGDTQYF. In DNA, the CDR3 is TGCGCCAGCAGCCCCCGGGGGGGGGATACGCAGTATTTT.

The V call is TRBV11-2, the J call TRBJ2-7; D remains unclear. Germline CDR1 reads SGHAT; CDR2 reads FQNNGV. With 5 bases removed from V and 2 bases from J, the gap between germline ends came to 16 bases. This CDR3 spans 15 amino acids. CDR3 coding DNA: TGTGCCAGCAGCCGCAACATTCTAGGAACCTACGAGCAGTACTTC. This translates into CASSRNILGTYEQYF. Based on the CDR3 plus reference TRBV11-2 and TRBJ2-7, the full variable domain is EAGVAQSPRYKIIEKRQSVAFWCNPISGHATLYWYQQILGQGPKLLIQFQNNGVVDDSQLPKDRFSAERLKGVDSTLKIQPAKLEDSAVYLCASSRNILGTYEQYFGPGTRLTVT.

This clone was detected only a few times. V and J are TRBV4-3 and TRBJ1-1, with unresolved D. Trimming shortened V by 0 bases and J by 8 bases, and 13 bases separated the two germline ends. The CDR3 totals 14 residues. From germline, CDR1 is LGHNA and CDR2 YSLEER. CDR3 sequence: CASSQEPGGPEAFF. The CDR3 nucleotides read TGCGCCAGCAGCCAAGAGCCCGGCGGCCCCGAAGCTTTCTTT.

This clone was seen a few times. The chain joins TRBV19 to TRBJ1-1; D is ambiguous. The CDR3 spans 14 residues. The germline V gene has CDR1 LNHDA and CDR2 SQIVND (reference sequence). V was pared by 5 bases and J by 4 bases, with 14 bases between. The DNA of the CDR3 is TGTGCCAGTAGTCCCACGCGGGCTGGCACTGAAGCTTTCTTT. Translated: CASSPTRAGTEAFF.

The chain uses TRBV11-2 and TRBJ2-3; D unresolved. The CDR3 is made up of 14 amino acids. Germline CDR1 and CDR2: SGHAT and FQNNGV. V lost 7 bases and J lost 4, with 15 bases in between. Here the CDR3 DNA reads TGTGCCAGCAACCCCCGGCTAGTTTCAGATACGCAGTATTTT. This sequence encodes CASNPRLVSDTQYF. The variable domain in full, completed from reference TRBV11-2 and TRBJ2-3, reads EAGVAQSPRYKIIEKRQSVAFWCNPISGHATLYWYQQILGQGPKLLIQFQNNGVVDDSQLPKDRFSAERLKGVDSTLKIQPAKLEDSAVYLCASNPRLVSDTQYFGPGTRLTVL.